This T cell receptor beta chain was captured by sequencing in a study of breast tumors, draining lymph nodes, adjacent tissues (dated by TCRdb to the mid-2010s). Study-wide context: In breast cancer patients, the study compared the TCR beta repertoires of tumor, adjacent nontumor tissue and axillary lymph nodes. In human breast cancer, the study set out to assess how tumor, surrounding tissue and draining lymph node repertoires relate to one another and whether T cells might be exchanged between them. Summary of the overall study and its limitations: The similarity between tumor and nontumor tissue repertoires was significantly greater in luminal-like breast cancer than in basal-like breast cancer. A scenario in which most tumor T cells derive from the lymph node and then expand within tumor tissue was judged to be consistent with the data. The conclusion that tumor T cells originate in lymph nodes was framed as consistent with a hypothesis rather than directly demonstrated. Tumor T-cell repertoires showed less diversity than lymph node repertoires and more diversity than nontumor tissue repertoires, and tumor T-cell repertoires showed preferential V and J gene usage.

TCRdb lists the instrument as Illumina HiSeq 2000. TCR beta chain libraries were generated by multiplex PCR amplification. The amplified TCR beta chain products were analyzed by high-throughput sequencing. The public reads were quality trimmed at Q25 with fastp and then assembled into clones with MiXCR by TCRdb, keeping productive beta chains. One record per CDR3 amino acid sequence lists the most common genes and DNA. The sample profile shows about 22,000 distinct CDR3 sequences; roughly 55% of them were found once. Roughly an eighth of the sample goes to the ten largest clones. This clonotype was observed at least ten times. This clone's antigen is unknown. No base qualities exist here, and no much larger clone lies one base off it. The receptor was derived from a female donor with breast cancer. Some clones in this sample may be carry-over from other donors' samples. The sample consisted of breast tumor tissue.

The sequence in DNA is TGCAGTGCCGGGAACCAAGAGACCCAGTACTTC. Translated, this is CSAGNQETQYF. In this chain, TRBV29-1 is recombined with TRBJ2-5; the D segment could be TRBD2, given 5 matching bases. From a lookup of the germline V gene, CDR1 and CDR2 are SQVTM and ANQGSEA. Reading from cysteine to phenylalanine, the CDR3 counts 11 amino acids. The sequence is cut down to CDR3 DNA, 33 bases in frame from base 1.